The clone carrying this T cell receptor (beta chain) was found a few times. With V trimmed by 5 bases and J by 5 bases, 8 bases remained unmatched. Germline-derived CDR1 and CDR2 are SGHTA and FQGNSA. The CDR3 consists of 16 residues. MiXCR was run by TCRdb on the 5' RACE reads, yielding one entry per CDR3 protein. The data hold about 54,000 distinct CDR3 sequences, with 15% to 20% observed a single time. The origin of this receptor is a female donor with breast cancer. Source material: naive CD4+ T cells sorted from blood. Subset noted: naive CD4+ T cells, CD4+CD45RA+CD25-. The V gene is TRBV7-2, the J gene TRBJ2-3; 12 nucleotides agree with TRBD2. CDR3 in DNA: TGTGCCAGCAGCCCAGCGCCTAGCGGGAGGGGAGATACGCAGTATTTT. Translating gives CASSPAPSGRGDTQYF.